These 10 T cell receptor beta chains originate from one sample sequenced in a study of blood T cell repertoires in COVID-19. Libraries were prepared by immunoSEQ multiplex PCR; TCRdb keeps only in-frame clonotypes and omits some of them. The data show 150,000 to 200,000 clones, 80% to 90% seen once. Sample: peripheral blood. The receptors were gathered from a human donor in a cohort sampled during active COVID-19.

The gene calls are TRBV7-8 and TRBJ2-7, with 11 bases fitting TRBD2. CDR1 is SGHVS, CDR2 FQNEAQ, per germline. Trimming took 6 bases from V and 4 from J; bases not matched to a gene: 14. This CDR3 spans 17 amino acids. Here the CDR3 reads CASRHTTSGSFIYEQYF. Written as DNA, the CDR3 is TGTGCCAGCAGACACACCACTAGCGGGAGTTTTATTTACGAGCAGTACTTC.

The sample holds many counts of this clone. The V call is TRBV12-5, the J call TRBJ2-1; D possibly corresponds to TRBD2 (6 bases). CDR3 size: 13 residues. The germline CDR1 and CDR2 sequences are LGHNT and FRNRAP. Trimming left V 5 bases short and J 8 bases short, with 13 bases between. The CDR3, as DNA: TGTGCTAGTGGTCTCCAGGACTATTATGAGCAGTTCTTC. Translation: CASGLQDYYEQFF.

The rearrangement uses TRBV27 and TRBJ1-4; 12 nucleotides match TRBD1. The CDR3 runs to 18 residues. The V segment lost 1 base and the J segment 2 bases; nucleotides outside the gene matches: 5. Looked up from germline, CDR1 is MNHEY and CDR2 is SMNVEV (reference sequence). The CDR3 region has the DNA TGTGCCAGCAGTTTATTGGGACAGGGGGCGAGCACTAATGAAAAACTGTTTTTT. Protein sequence: CASSLLGQGASTNEKLFF.

The chain is built from TRBV16 and TRBJ2-7; the match to TRBD1 covers 7 bases. The CDR3 totals 16 residues. The germline V gene encodes CDR1 KGHSY and CDR2 FQNENV. The junction had 12 bases not matched to a gene; V was cut back by 1 base and J by 6 bases. The chain's CDR3 is CASSQFRDSRSSEQYF. The CDR3 region has the DNA TGTGCCAGCAGCCAATTCCGGGACAGCCGATCCAGCGAGCAGTACTTC.

The V call is TRBV11-3, the J call TRBJ2-7; the D gene is possibly TRBD1 (5 bases). The germline V gene encodes CDR1 SGHNT and CDR2 YENEEA. The CDR3 totals 13 residues. V was cut by 5 bases and J by 5 bases, with 13 bases left in between. The CDR3 protein is CASSRQGSDEQYF. The CDR3 region has the DNA TGTGCCAGCAGCCGGCAGGGAAGTGACGAGCAGTACTTC.

The gene calls are TRBV6-2 or TRBV6-3 and TRBJ1-5, with 12 bases that match TRBD1. The CDR3 loop spans 15 amino acids. J was trimmed by 4 bases and V by 4 bases; bases with no gene match: 2. Germline assignment: CDR1 MNHEY and CDR2 SVGEGT. The CDR3 reads CASSSGQGANQPQHF. CDR3 in DNA: TGTGCCAGCAGTTCGGGACAGGGGGCAAATCAGCCCCAGCATTTT.

This clone was counted between two and nine times. The chain is built from TRBV7-9 and TRBJ1-2; 7 bases match TRBD1. This CDR3 has 15 amino acids. CDR1 SEHNR and CDR2 FQNEAQ come from the germline V gene (reference sequence). The V and J ends lost 5 bases and 2 bases, in that order; junction bases with no gene match: 8. The DNA of the CDR3 is TGTGCCAGCAGCGGCAACCCGACAGGGAACTATGGCTACACCTTC. Translation: CASSGNPTGNYGYTF.

V gene TRBV6-4 combines with J gene TRBJ1-5; TRBD1 matches at 9 bases. The V gene end was trimmed by 6 bases and the J gene end by 6 bases; junction bases not matched to a gene: 9. The CDR3 has 15 residues. CDR1 and CDR2 from the germline V gene are MRHNA and SNTAGT. In DNA, the CDR3 is TGTGCCAGCAGCGAGAGGGACAGGGAGTGTCAGCCCCAGCATTTT. It encodes CASSERDRECQPQHF.

This sequence joins TRBV18 and TRBJ2-1; 7 nucleotides align to TRBD2. The CDR3 spans 15 residues. Trimming removed 1 base from V and 1 base from J; junction bases left unmatched: 1. From germline, CDR1 is KGHSH and CDR2 LQKENI. The CDR3 is CASSPREGSYNEQFF. The CDR3 DNA is TGTGCCAGCTCACCACGGGAGGGGTCCTACAATGAGCAGTTCTTC.

CDR3 residues: CASTLSGGRTEAFF. CDR3 in DNA: TGTGCCAGTACCTTAAGCGGGGGTCGAACTGAAGCTTTCTTT. The rearrangement uses TRBV19 and TRBJ1-1; TRBD1 might be the D (5 bases). In germline, CDR1 is LNHDA, CDR2 SQIVND (reference sequence). Trimming shortened V by 7 bases and J by 5 bases, and 17 bases separated the two germline ends. This CDR3 region has 14 residues.